Listed here is a single T cell receptor beta chain. The data were obtained in a study of control samples from healthy donors and cancer patients. The length of the CDR3 is 13 residues. Germline CDR1 and CDR2: SEHNR and FQNEAQ (reference sequence). Trimming cost V 2 bases and J 4 bases, with 9 bases left between them. The assay was immunoSEQ multiplex PCR, and TCRdb's table has in-frame clones only and misses some. The data show around 140,000 clones, with 93% seen just once and approximately 5.7% held by the top ten. Sequenced material: blood. This sequence joins TRBV7-9 and TRBJ2-7; D is undetermined. The clonotype originates from a man aged 18-30 years in good health. The CDR3 DNA is TGTGCCAGCAGCTTACGGCAGCCTTACGAGCAGTACTTC. Translating gives CASSLRQPYEQYF.